This T cell receptor (beta chain) stems from a study of PD-1 blockade in mismatch repair-deficient tumors (dated by TCRdb to about 2017). A note on the overall study: Between late 2013 and 2016, the trial enrolled 86 consecutive patients with roughly eleven types of mismatch repair-deficient cancer, all of whom had received prior treatment and were progressing. Tumor-associated T cell clones were tracked in the peripheral blood of patients responding to PD-1 blockade by deep sequencing of TCR CDR3 regions.

This clone turned up a few times. What antigen it recognizes has not been identified. One base away there is no much larger clone; base qualities are not given. Preparation of the library involved the immunoSEQ multiplex PCR assay. TCRdb holds this immuneACCESS table with in-frame rearrangements only. Some clones are missing; in checked studies, unresolved V genes explain under half, and the rest has no known cause. The sample contains some 51,000 clones, more than 65% of them found a single time. The top ten clonotypes cover 6.5% to 9% of the sample. The research as a whole found: Tumor-resident clones, often undetectable in blood before treatment, expanded rapidly after pembrolizumab and then contracted, generally before radiologic responses.

In the germline V gene (reference sequence), CDR1 corresponds to MNHNY and CDR2 to SVGAGI. V is cut by 7 bases and J by 6 bases, and the space between the germline ends is 12 bases. Reading from cysteine to phenylalanine, the CDR3 counts 12 amino acids. Only CDR3 DNA remains: 36 bases, in frame from the first base. Mismatch repair deficiency was established in every enrolled patient by polymerase chain reaction or immunohistochemistry. A few patients who responded to pembrolizumab therapy underwent TCR sequencing. Pembrolizumab PD-1 blockade was prospectively tested in advanced mismatch repair-deficient cancers, regardless of tissue of origin, in the phase II trial. Serial peripheral blood T cell samples were collected before and at multiple times after starting PD-1 blockade. Blood sampling times were expressed in weeks after the first pembrolizumab dose.

The sequencing here drew on peripheral blood, taken approximately 18 weeks after starting pembrolizumab. In this chain, TRBV6-6 is recombined with TRBJ1-2, and TRBD1 may be the D gene, going by 5 matching bases. The TCR sequence derives from an adult with mismatch repair-deficient cancer. CDR3 sequence: CASNHGGDGYTF. DNA sequence: TGTGCCAGCAATCACGGGGGAGATGGCTACACCTTC.